The sample holds a few counts of the clone carrying this T cell receptor (beta chain). Its antigen remains unknown. TCR beta rearrangements were amplified from peripheral blood genomic DNA. This specimen belongs to a study of T cell repertoires in aging, cancer and after chemotherapy. Study summary: The full dataset contained 8.5 million to 10 million TCR reads. General study points: Compared with age-matched healthy donors, untreated hematological or solid cancer patients showed higher blood TCR clonality. Healthy donors lost TCR diversity with age mainly through richness, cancer patients through richness and evenness.

Germline V lookup: CDR1 SGHAT, CDR2 FQNNGV. The trim removed 5 bases at V and 3 bases at J, leaving 14 bases unmatched. This CDR3 region has 17 residues. Rearranged V-D-J TRB sequences were amplified with a mixed TRB-A/B primer pool. TCRdb called the multiplex PCR reads again in MiXCR, with one record for every CDR3 protein. This table has more than 1,500 distinct CDR3 sequences, about a third appearing once. The V call is TRBV11-2, the J call TRBJ1-2, with 8 bases fitting TRBD1. Sequenced: blood. The clonotype comes from a human donor with a solid tumor. The CDR3 here is CASSRAMGRGLDYGYTF. CDR3 nucleotide sequence: TGTGCCAGCAGCCGGGCGATGGGCAGGGGGCTCGACTATGGCTACACCTTC.